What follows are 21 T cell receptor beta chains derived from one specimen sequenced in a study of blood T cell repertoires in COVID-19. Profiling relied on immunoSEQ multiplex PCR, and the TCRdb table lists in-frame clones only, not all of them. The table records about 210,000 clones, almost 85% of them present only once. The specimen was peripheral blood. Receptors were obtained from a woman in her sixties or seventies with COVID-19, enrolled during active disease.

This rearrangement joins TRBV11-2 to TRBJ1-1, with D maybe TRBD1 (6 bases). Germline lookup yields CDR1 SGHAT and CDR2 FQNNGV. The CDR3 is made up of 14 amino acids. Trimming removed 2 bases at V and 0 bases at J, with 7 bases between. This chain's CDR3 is CASSLRQVNTEAFF. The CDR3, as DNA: TGTGCCAGCAGCTTACGACAGGTGAACACTGAAGCTTTCTTT. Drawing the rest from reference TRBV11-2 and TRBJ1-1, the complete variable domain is EAGVAQSPRYKIIEKRQSVAFWCNPISGHATLYWYQQILGQGPKLLIQFQNNGVVDDSQLPKDRFSAERLKGVDSTLKIQPAKLEDSAVYLCASSLRQVNTEAFFGQGTRLTVV.

CDR3 nucleotide sequence: TGTGCCACCAGTGATTTTGACTGGGGCTACACCTTC. Translating gives CATSDFDWGYTF. The V and J genes are TRBV24-1 and TRBJ1-2; D not certain. The CDR3 loop spans 12 amino acids. Between the trimmed V and J ends, which lost 1 base and 8 bases, there was a span of 7 bases. Germline CDR1 is KGHDR and CDR2 is SFDVKD.

The CDR3 DNA reads TGTGCCAGCAGCTTGGCGTTCGGGGGATTAAATCAGCCCCAGCATTTT. Its translation: CASSLAFGGLNQPQHF. The V gene is TRBV5-5, the J gene TRBJ1-5; D may be TRBD1 (5 bases). The length of the CDR3 is 16 residues. Germline V gene sequence: CDR1 SGHKS, CDR2 YYEKEE (reference sequence). V lost 0 bases and J lost 4, with 14 bases in between.

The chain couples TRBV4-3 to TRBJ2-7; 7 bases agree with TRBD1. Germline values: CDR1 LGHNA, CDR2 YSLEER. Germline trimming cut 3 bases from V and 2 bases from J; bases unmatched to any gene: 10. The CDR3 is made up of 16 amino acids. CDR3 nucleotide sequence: TGCGCCAGCAGCCAGGGGACCGGGACAGCCACCTACGAGCAGTACTTC. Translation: CASSQGTGTATYEQYF.

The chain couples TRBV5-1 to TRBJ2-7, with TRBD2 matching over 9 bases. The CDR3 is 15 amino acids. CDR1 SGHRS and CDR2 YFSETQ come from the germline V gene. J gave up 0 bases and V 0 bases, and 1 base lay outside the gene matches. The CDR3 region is CASSLGGRASYEQYF. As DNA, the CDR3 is TGCGCCAGCAGCTTGGGCGGGAGGGCCTCCTACGAGCAGTACTTC.

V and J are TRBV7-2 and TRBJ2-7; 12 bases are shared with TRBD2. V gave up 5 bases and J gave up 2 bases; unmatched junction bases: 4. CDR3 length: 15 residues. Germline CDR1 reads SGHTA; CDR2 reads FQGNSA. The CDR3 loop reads CASSPGLAGTYEQYF. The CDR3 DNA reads TGTGCCAGCAGCCCCGGACTAGCGGGAACCTACGAGCAGTACTTC.

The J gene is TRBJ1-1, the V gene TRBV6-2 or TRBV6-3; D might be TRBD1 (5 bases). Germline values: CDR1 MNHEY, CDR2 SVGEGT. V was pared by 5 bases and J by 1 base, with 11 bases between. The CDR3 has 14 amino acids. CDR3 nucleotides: TGTGCCAGCAGTCGACAGATCGGGAACACTGAAGCTTTCTTT. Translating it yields CASSRQIGNTEAFF.

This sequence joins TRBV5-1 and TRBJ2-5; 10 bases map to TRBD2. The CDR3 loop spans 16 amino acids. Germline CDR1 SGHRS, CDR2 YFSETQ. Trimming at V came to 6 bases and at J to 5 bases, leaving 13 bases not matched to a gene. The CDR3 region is CASTPSGGAFVETQYF. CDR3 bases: TGCGCCAGCACCCCTAGCGGGGGCGCGTTTGTGGAGACCCAGTACTTC.

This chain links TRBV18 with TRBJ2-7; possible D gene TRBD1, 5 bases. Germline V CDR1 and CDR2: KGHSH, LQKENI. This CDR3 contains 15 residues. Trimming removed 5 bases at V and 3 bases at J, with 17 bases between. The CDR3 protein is CASSTGGAEDYEQYF. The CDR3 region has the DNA TGTGCCAGCTCAACGGGTGGGGCTGAAGACTACGAGCAGTACTTC.

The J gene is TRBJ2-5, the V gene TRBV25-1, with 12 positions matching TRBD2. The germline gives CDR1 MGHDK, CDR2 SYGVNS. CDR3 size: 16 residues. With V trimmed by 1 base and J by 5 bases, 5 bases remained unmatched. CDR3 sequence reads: CASSEWLAGGPETQYF. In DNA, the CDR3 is TGTGCCAGCAGTGAATGGCTAGCGGGAGGGCCCGAGACCCAGTACTTC.

The DNA for the CDR3 is TGTGCCAGCAGCTTCGGGGCGGGAAGGACAGATACGCAGTATTTT. It yields the protein CASSFGAGRTDTQYF. The chain has TRBV7-3 and TRBJ2-3; perhaps TRBD2 as D (6 bases). The CDR3 length is 15 residues. CDR1 and CDR2 (germline): SGHTA, FQGTGA. V lost 3 bases and J 3 bases, leaving 13 bases between the germline ends.

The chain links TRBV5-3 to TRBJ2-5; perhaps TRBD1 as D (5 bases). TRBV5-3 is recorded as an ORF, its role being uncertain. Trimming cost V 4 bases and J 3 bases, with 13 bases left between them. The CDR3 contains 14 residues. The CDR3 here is CARSPDISKETQYF. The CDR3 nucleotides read TGTGCCAGAAGCCCGGACATATCCAAAGAGACCCAGTACTTC.

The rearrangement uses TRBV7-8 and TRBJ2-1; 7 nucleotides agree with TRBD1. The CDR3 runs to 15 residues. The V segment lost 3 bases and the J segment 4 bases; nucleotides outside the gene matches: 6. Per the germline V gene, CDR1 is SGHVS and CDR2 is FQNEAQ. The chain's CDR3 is CASSFRPGQYNEQFF. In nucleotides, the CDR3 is TGTGCCAGCAGCTTTCGACCGGGACAGTACAATGAGCAGTTCTTC.

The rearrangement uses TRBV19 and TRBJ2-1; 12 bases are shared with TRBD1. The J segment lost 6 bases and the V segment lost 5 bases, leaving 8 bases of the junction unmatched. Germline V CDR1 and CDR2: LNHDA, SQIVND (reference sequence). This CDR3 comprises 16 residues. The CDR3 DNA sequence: TGTGCCAGTAGTGACACCGGGACAGGGGGCTTCAATGAGCAGTTCTTC. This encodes CASSDTGTGGFNEQFF.

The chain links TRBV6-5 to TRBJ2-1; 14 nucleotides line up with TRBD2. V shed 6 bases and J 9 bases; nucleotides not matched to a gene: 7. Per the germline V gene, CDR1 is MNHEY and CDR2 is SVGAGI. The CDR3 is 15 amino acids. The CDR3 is CASRVGLAGEREQFF. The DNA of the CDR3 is TGTGCCAGCAGGGTGGGACTAGCGGGAGAACGTGAGCAGTTCTTC.

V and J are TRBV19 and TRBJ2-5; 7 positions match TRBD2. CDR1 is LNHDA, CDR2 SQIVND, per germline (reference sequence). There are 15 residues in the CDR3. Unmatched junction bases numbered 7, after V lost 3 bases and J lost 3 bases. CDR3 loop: CASSIATAGKETQYF. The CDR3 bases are TGTGCCAGTAGTATTGCTACAGCGGGGAAAGAGACCCAGTACTTC.

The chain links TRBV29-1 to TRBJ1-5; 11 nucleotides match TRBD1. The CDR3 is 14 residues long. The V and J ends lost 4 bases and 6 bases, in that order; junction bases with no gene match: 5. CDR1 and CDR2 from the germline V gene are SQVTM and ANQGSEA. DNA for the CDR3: TGCAGCGTTGGGCCCGGGACAGGGGGTCAGCCCCAGCATTTT. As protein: CSVGPGTGGQPQHF.

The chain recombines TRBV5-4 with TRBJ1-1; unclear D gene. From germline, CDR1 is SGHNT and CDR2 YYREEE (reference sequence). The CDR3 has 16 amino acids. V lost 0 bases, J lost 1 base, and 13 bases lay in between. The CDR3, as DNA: TGTGCCAGCAGCTTGGGGGGAGGCGGGGAGAACACTGAAGCTTTCTTT. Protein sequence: CASSLGGGGENTEAFF. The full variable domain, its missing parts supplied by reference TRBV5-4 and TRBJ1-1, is ETGVTQSPTHLIKTRGQQVTLRCSSQSGHNTVSWYQQALGQGPQFIFQYYREEENGRGNFPPRFSGLQFPNYSSELNVNALELDDSALYLCASSLGGGGENTEAFFGQGTRLTVV.

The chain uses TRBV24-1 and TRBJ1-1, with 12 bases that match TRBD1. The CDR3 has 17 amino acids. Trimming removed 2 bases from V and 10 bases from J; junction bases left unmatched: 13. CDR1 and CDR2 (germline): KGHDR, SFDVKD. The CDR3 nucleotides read TGTGCCACCAGTGATTCCGGGACAGGGGGCAAATATAGGGGAGCTTTCTTT. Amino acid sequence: CATSDSGTGGKYRGAFF.

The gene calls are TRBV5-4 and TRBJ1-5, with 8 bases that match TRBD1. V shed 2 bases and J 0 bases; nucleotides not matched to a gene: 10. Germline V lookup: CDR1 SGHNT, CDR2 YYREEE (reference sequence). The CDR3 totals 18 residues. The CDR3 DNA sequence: TGTGCCAGCAGCTTTGGGCAGGGGGCGCGGAATAGCAATCAGCCCCAGCATTTT. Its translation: CASSFGQGARNSNQPQHF. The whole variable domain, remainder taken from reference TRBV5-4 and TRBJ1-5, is ETGVTQSPTHLIKTRGQQVTLRCSSQSGHNTVSWYQQALGQGPQFIFQYYREEENGRGNFPPRFSGLQFPNYSSELNVNALELDDSALYLCASSFGQGARNSNQPQHFGDGTRLSIL.

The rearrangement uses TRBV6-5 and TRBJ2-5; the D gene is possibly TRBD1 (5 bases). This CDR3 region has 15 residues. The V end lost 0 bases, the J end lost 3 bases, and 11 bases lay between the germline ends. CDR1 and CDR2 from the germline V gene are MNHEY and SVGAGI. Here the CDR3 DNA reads TGTGCCAGCAGTTACTCGCCCTCCAGGGAAGAGACCCAGTACTTC. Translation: CASSYSPSREETQYF.